Listed here are 22 T cell receptor beta chains from one sample, sequenced in a study of OX40 agonist ivuxolimab in advanced cancers. Using immunoSEQ multiplex PCR, the repertoire was profiled, and TCRdb retains in-frame clones only, with some absent. Of around 70,000 clones listed, 75% to 85% are singletons. This specimen was CD4+ or CD8+ T cells sorted from blood, taken in a trial of the OX40 agonist ivuxolimab. These TCRs come from an adult with an advanced solid tumor such as melanoma, head and neck, liver or kidney cancer.

This clone has just one count. This specimen includes other DNA sequences encoding the same CDR3. The rearrangement joins TRBV5-1 to TRBJ2-7; TRBD2 is a possible D gene (6 bases). CDR1 and CDR2 (germline): SGHRS, YFSETQ. With 3 bases removed from V and 1 base from J, the gap between germline ends came to 11 bases. The CDR3 is 14 amino acids. The CDR3: CASSSGSGSYEQYF. CDR3 DNA sequence: TGCGCCAGCAGCTCCGGGAGCGGTTCCTACGAGCAGTACTTC.

In this sample, this clone turned up once. V is TRBV10-1 and J is TRBJ2-7; TRBD1 aligns across 9 bases. The trim removed 6 bases at V and 3 bases at J, leaving 9 bases unmatched. Germline CDR1 reads WNHNN; CDR2 reads SYGVQD (reference sequence). This CDR3 is built from 15 residues. For the CDR3, the DNA is TGCGCCAGCAGCCAGACAGGGGGAAAATACTACGAGCAGTACTTC. Translating gives CASSQTGGKYYEQYF.

The V call is TRBV5-1, the J call TRBJ1-1; weak D call: TRBD1 (6 bases). With 7 bases removed from V and 1 base from J, the gap between germline ends came to 11 bases. This CDR3 has 13 residues. The germline gives CDR1 SGHRS, CDR2 YFSETQ. Here the CDR3 reads CASLGQTNTEAFF. CDR3 nucleotide sequence: TGCGCCAGCCTAGGACAGACGAACACTGAAGCTTTCTTT.

V and J are TRBV19 and TRBJ2-7; 8 nucleotides line up with TRBD1. Trimming removed 5 bases from V and 0 bases from J; junction bases left unmatched: 15. The CDR3 has 18 amino acids. The germline gives CDR1 LNHDA, CDR2 SQIVND (reference sequence). The CDR3, as DNA: TGTGCCAGTAGTTCTGGACTTTTTAGGACAGGGCACTCCTACGAGCAGTACTTC. Translated, it gives CASSSGLFRTGHSYEQYF.

The chain has TRBV4-1 and TRBJ2-3; 15 bases match TRBD2. The V gene's germline CDR1 is MGHRA and CDR2 YSYEKL. The V segment lost 4 bases and the J segment 0 bases; nucleotides outside the gene matches: 5. There are 18 residues in the CDR3. The chain's CDR3 is CASSPDGLAGGSTDTQYF. Here the CDR3 DNA reads TGCGCCAGCAGCCCCGACGGACTAGCGGGGGGGAGCACAGATACGCAGTATTTT.

This clone showed up just a few times. CDR3 sequence: CASSRLVGAYNTEAFF. CDR3 nucleotides: TGTGCCAGCAGCCGCTTGGTCGGGGCCTATAACACTGAAGCTTTCTTT. The genes are TRBV7-8 and TRBJ1-1; perhaps TRBD1 as D (5 bases). This CDR3 comprises 16 residues. V lost 5 bases, J lost 2 bases, and 18 bases lay in between. Germline V gives CDR1 SGHVS, CDR2 FQNEAQ.

This clone was seen more than once but under ten times. This chain connects TRBV6-5 to TRBJ1-6; 7 positions match TRBD1. The CDR3 is 13 amino acids. CDR1 and CDR2 (germline): MNHEY, SVGAGI. Trimming at V came to 6 bases and at J to 8 bases, leaving 4 bases not matched to a gene. The CDR3 sequence: CASRAQGDSPLHF. In nucleotides, the CDR3 is TGTGCCAGCAGGGCCCAGGGGGATTCACCCCTCCACTTT.

This CDR3 reads CASSPRGGQSNNEQFF. The CDR3 DNA is TGTGCCAGCAGCCCCCGGGGAGGGCAAAGTAACAATGAGCAGTTCTTC. This chain joins TRBV7-6 and TRBJ2-1; 7 nucleotides line up with TRBD2. Germline-derived CDR1 and CDR2 are SGHVS and FNYEAQ. The junction had 12 bases not matched to a gene; V was cut back by 5 bases and J by 5 bases. The CDR3 has 16 residues.

The chain recombines TRBV2 with TRBJ2-7, with 8 bases matching TRBD1. CDR1 and CDR2 (germline): SNHLY, FYNNEI. After removal of 5 bases from V and 0 bases from J, the junction contained 15 bases not matched to a gene. The CDR3 totals 18 residues. The CDR3, as DNA: TGTGCCAGCAGTTACTCGTTCCTCAGGACAGGGCCCTCCTACGAGCAGTACTTC. Its translation: CASSYSFLRTGPSYEQYF.

The genes are TRBV11-2 and TRBJ1-4; D unresolved. The CDR3 is made up of 16 amino acids. Germline values: CDR1 SGHAT, CDR2 FQNNGV. The germline V and J ends were trimmed by 2 bases and 3 bases, with 13 bases remaining between them. For the CDR3, the DNA is TGTGCCAGCAGCTTAAGTATGCTTTCGGCTAATGAAAAACTGTTTTTT. Residues: CASSLSMLSANEKLFF.

This chain connects TRBV5-1 to TRBJ2-5; maybe TRBD1 (7 bases). Germline-derived CDR1 and CDR2 are SGHRS and YFSETQ. V lost 3 bases, J lost 5 bases, and 11 bases lay in between. The CDR3 sequence is 13 residues long. Here the CDR3 reads CASSYSGGETQYF. Here the CDR3 DNA reads TGCGCCAGCAGCTACTCAGGGGGGGAGACCCAGTACTTC.

Remarks on this clone: At the DNA level, this CDR3 is encoded by other sequences in the same sample as well. The V and J genes are TRBV7-2 and TRBJ2-6; no clear D gene. The CDR3 has 13 amino acids. Germline CDR1 and CDR2: SGHTA and FQGNSA. V gave up 6 bases and J gave up 4 bases, with 7 bases separating them. The CDR3 protein is CASSPSGANVLTF. The CDR3 DNA reads as TGTGCCAGCAGTCCTTCGGGGGCCAACGTCCTGACTTTC.

The V gene is TRBV2, the J gene TRBJ1-2; no definite D call. The CDR3 is 14 residues long. Germline CDR1 and CDR2: SNHLY and FYNNEI. Trimming shortened V by 7 bases and J by 8 bases, and 20 bases separated the two germline ends. CDR3 sequence: CASTGPLGVEGYTF. CDR3 nucleotide sequence: TGTGCCAGCACAGGACCGTTGGGTGTGGAGGGCTACACCTTC.

The chain is built from TRBV7-3 and TRBJ2-1; D is undetermined. Germline CDR1 is SGHTA and CDR2 is FQGTGA. The CDR3 runs to 12 residues. Trimming took off 5 bases at V and 8 bases at J, with 10 bases between the two ends. This chain's CDR3 is CASSLTHDEQFF. The CDR3 region has the DNA TGTGCCAGCAGCCTGACGCACGATGAGCAGTTCTTC.

The chain uses TRBV7-3 and TRBJ2-7; D remains unclear. This CDR3 comprises 13 residues. The germline V gene has CDR1 SGHTA and CDR2 FQGTGA. Trimming removed 6 bases at V and 4 bases at J, with 13 bases between. The CDR3 DNA is TGTGCCAGCAGTACCACCGGGCTGTACGAGCAGTACTTC. This translates into CASSTTGLYEQYF.

CDR3 nucleotide sequence: TGTGCCAGCCCACAGGGGGATGGGGAAAAACTGTTTTTT. This sequence encodes CASPQGDGEKLFF. The chain combines TRBV18 with TRBJ1-4, with TRBD1 identical over 8 bases. Germline assignment: CDR1 KGHSH and CDR2 LQKENI. V dropped 8 bases and J dropped 8; count of bases not matched to a gene: 7. The CDR3 runs 13 residues.

This rearrangement joins TRBV2 to TRBJ2-3; D call uncertain. This CDR3 is 17 amino acids long. Looked up from germline, CDR1 is SNHLY and CDR2 is FYNNEI. V was trimmed by 5 bases and J by 0 bases, leaving 18 bases between them. The CDR3, as DNA: TGTGCCAGCAGTCGAAGCATCCGGTCACCTAGCACAGATACGCAGTATTTT. Protein product: CASSRSIRSPSTDTQYF.

The genes are TRBV7-9 and TRBJ2-7; the D gene is possibly TRBD2 (5 bases). The V gene lost 1 base and the J gene lost 5 bases, with 9 bases spanning the gap. CDR1 SEHNR and CDR2 FQNEAQ come from the germline V gene (reference sequence). The CDR3 is made up of 13 amino acids. CDR3 coding DNA: TGTGCCAGCAGCTTAGGGGTGGGAGACGAGCAGTACTTC. Amino acids: CASSLGVGDEQYF.

The chain employs TRBV6-4 and TRBJ2-2; D is undetermined. Trimming took off 2 bases at V and 4 bases at J, with 5 bases between the two ends. Per germline, CDR1 MRHNA and CDR2 SNTAGT. The CDR3 runs 13 residues. CDR3 coding DNA: TGTGCCAGCAGTGACCTTATCACCGGGGAGCTGTTTTTT. Its protein is CASSDLITGELFF.

V and J are TRBV11-2 and TRBJ2-7, with a tentative D call TRBD2 (5 bases). Looked up from germline, CDR1 is SGHAT and CDR2 is FQNNGV. V was shortened by 1 base and J by 6 bases, with 10 bases between the two germline ends. The CDR3 consists of 13 residues. Here the CDR3 reads CASSLAPGIEQYF. The CDR3 DNA sequence: TGTGCCAGCAGCTTAGCCCCCGGGATCGAGCAGTACTTC.

The genes are TRBV13 and TRBJ2-2, with D maybe TRBD1 (6 bases). The germline gives CDR1 PRHDT, CDR2 FYEKMQ (reference sequence). The CDR3 is 15 residues long. V lost 0 bases to trimming and J lost 5 bases, with 10 bases between them. This CDR3 is CASSLGQGRTGELFF. The CDR3 DNA reads TGTGCCAGCAGCTTAGGCCAGGGGAGAACCGGGGAGCTGTTTTTT.

This chain links TRBV7-2 with TRBJ1-1; TRBD1 is a possible D gene (5 bases). Trimming removed 5 bases from V and 11 bases from J, with 18 bases in between. This CDR3 has 13 amino acids. Germline V CDR1 and CDR2: SGHTA, FQGNSA. The CDR3 DNA sequence: TGTGCCAGCAGCCCCGGACTCGGGAGGGGCGCTTTCTTT. This codes for CASSPGLGRGAFF.